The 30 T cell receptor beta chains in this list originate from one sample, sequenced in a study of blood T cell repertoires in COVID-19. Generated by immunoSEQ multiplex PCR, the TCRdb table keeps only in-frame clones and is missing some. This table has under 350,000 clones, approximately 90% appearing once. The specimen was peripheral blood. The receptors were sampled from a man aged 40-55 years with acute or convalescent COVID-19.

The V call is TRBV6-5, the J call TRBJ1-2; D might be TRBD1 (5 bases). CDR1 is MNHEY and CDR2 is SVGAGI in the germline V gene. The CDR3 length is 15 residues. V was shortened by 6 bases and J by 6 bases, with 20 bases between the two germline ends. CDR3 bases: TGTGCCAGCAGCTCCTTACGGGGGGAGGTCCATGGCTACACCTTC. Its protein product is CASSSLRGEVHGYTF.

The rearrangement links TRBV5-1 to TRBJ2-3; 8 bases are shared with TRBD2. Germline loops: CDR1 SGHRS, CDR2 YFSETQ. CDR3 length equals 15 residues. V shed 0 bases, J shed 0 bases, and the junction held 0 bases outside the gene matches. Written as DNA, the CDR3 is TGCGCCAGCAGCTTGGGACTAGCGAGCACAGATACGCAGTATTTT. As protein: CASSLGLASTDTQYF.

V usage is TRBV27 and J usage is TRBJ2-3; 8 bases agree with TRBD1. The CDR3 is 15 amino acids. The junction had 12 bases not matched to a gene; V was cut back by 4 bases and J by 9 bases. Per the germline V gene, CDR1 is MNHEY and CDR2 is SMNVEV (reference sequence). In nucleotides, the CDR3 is TGTGCCAGCAGTTCCCCAGGGGGCACGATTCGGACGCAGTATTTT. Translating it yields CASSSPGGTIRTQYF.

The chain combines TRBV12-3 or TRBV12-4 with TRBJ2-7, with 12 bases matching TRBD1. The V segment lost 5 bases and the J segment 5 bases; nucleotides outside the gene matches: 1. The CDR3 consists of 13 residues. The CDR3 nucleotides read TGTGCCAGCAGTGGGACAGGGGGCGACGAGCAGTACTTC. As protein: CASSGTGGDEQYF.

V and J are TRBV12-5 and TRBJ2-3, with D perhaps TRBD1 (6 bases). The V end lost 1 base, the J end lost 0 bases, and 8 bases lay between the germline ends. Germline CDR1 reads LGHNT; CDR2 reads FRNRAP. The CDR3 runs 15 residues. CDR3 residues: CASGLDRVSTDTQYF. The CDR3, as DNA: TGTGCTAGTGGTTTGGACAGGGTTAGCACAGATACGCAGTATTTT.

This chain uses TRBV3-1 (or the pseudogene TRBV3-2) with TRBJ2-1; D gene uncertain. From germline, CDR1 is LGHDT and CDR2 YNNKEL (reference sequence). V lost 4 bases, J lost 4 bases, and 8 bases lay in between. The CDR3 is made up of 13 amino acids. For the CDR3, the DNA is TGTGCCAGCAGCCCCCAGTCATACAATGAGCAGTTCTTC. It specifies CASSPQSYNEQFF.

CDR3 sequence: CASSTNRVQDEQYF. The CDR3 DNA reads TGTGCCAGCAGCACGAACAGGGTCCAGGACGAGCAGTACTTC. V gene TRBV5-4 combines with J gene TRBJ2-7; tentatively, D is TRBD1 (6 bases). Germline V gives CDR1 SGHNT, CDR2 YYREEE (reference sequence). The CDR3 totals 14 residues. The V gene lost 4 bases and the J gene lost 5 bases, with 16 bases spanning the gap.

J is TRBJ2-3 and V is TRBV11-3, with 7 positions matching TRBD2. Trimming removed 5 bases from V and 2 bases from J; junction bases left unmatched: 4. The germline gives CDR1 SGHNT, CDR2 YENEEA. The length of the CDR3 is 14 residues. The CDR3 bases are TGTGCCAGCAGCCCGGGGGGACCCACAGATACGCAGTATTTT. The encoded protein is CASSPGGPTDTQYF.

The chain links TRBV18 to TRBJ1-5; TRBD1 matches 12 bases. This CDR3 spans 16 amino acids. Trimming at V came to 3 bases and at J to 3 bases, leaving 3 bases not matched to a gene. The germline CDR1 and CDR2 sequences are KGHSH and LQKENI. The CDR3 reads CASSPGTGGLNQPQHF. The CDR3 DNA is TGTGCCAGCTCACCGGGGACAGGGGGCCTCAATCAGCCCCAGCATTTT.

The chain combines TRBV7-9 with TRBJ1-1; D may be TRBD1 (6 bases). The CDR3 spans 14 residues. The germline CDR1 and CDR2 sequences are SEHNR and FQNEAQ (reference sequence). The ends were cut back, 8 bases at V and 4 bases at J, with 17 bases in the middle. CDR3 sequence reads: CASLETGGSTEAFF. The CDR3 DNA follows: TGTGCCAGCCTCGAAACGGGGGGCTCCACTGAAGCTTTCTTT.

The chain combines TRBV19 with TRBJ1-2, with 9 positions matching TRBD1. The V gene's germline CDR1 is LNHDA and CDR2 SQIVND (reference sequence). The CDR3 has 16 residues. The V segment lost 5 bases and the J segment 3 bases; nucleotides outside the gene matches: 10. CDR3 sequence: CASSLRTGDLDYGYTF. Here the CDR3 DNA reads TGTGCCAGTAGTTTGCGGACAGGGGATCTTGACTATGGCTACACCTTC.

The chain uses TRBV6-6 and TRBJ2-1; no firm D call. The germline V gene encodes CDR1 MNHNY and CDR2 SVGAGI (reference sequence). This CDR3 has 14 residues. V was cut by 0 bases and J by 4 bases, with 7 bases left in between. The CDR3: CASSYSEQYNEQFF. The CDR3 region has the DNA TGTGCCAGCAGTTACTCAGAACAGTACAATGAGCAGTTCTTC.

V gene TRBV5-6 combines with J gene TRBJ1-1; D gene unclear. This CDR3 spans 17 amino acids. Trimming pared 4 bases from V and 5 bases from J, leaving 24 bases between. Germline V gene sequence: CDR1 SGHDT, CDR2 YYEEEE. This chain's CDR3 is CASSDVGNSVFGTEAFF. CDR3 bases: TGTGCCAGCAGCGACGTGGGTAATTCGGTTTTCGGGACTGAAGCTTTCTTT.

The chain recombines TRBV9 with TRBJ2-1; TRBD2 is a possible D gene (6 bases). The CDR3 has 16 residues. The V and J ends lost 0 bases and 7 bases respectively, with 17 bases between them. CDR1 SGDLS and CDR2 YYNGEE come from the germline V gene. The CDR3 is CASSVGGRDFRNEQFF. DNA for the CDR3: TGTGCCAGCAGCGTAGGGGGCCGGGACTTTCGAAATGAGCAGTTCTTC.

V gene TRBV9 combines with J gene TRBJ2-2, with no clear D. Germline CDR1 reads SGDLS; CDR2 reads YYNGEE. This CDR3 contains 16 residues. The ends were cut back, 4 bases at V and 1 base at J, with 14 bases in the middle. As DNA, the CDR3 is TGTGCCAGCAGCCAAGAGCGTGCGGAGAACACCGGGGAGCTGTTTTTT. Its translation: CASSQERAENTGELFF. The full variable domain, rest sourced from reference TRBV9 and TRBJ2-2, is DSGVTQTPKHLITATGQRVTLRCSPRSGDLSVYWYQQSLDQGLQFLIQYYNGEERAKGNILERFSAQQFPDLHSELNLSSLELGDSALYFCASSQERAENTGELFFGEGSRLTVL.

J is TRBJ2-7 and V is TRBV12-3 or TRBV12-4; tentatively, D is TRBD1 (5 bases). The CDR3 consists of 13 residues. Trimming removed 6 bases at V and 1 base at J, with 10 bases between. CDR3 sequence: CASRAGWSYEQYF. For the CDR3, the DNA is TGTGCCAGCAGAGCAGGGTGGTCCTACGAGCAGTACTTC.

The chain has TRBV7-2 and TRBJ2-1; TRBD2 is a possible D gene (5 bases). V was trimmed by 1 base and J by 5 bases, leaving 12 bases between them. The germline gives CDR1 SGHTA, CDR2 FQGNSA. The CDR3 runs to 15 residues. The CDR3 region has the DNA TGTGCCAGCAGCTTAGGGACTTACAACGACAATGAGCAGTTCTTC. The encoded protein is CASSLGTYNDNEQFF.

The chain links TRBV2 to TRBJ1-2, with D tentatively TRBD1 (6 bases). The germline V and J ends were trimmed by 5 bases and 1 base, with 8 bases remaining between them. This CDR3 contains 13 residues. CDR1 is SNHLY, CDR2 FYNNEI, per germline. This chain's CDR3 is CASSLQGNYGYTF. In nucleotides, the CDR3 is TGTGCCAGCAGTTTACAGGGTAACTATGGCTACACCTTC.

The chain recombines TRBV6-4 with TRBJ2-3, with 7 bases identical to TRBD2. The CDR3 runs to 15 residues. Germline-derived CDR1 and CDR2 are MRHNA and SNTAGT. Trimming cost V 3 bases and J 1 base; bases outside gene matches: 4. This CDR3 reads CASSESAGGTDTQYF. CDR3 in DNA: TGTGCCAGCAGTGAATCGGCGGGGGGCACAGATACGCAGTATTTT.

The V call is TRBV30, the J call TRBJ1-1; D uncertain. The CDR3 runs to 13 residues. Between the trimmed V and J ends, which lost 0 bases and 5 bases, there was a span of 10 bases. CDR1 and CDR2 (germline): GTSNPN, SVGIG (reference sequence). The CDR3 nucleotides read TGTGCCTGGAGTGTTCTGGGCTGGACTGAAGCTTTCTTT. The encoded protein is CAWSVLGWTEAFF.

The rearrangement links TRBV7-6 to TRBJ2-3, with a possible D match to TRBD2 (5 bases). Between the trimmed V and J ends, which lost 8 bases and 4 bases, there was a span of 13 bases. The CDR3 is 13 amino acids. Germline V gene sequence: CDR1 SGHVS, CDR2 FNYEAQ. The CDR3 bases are TGTGCCAGCGCCGGGGTACATCCAGATACGCAGTATTTT. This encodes CASAGVHPDTQYF.

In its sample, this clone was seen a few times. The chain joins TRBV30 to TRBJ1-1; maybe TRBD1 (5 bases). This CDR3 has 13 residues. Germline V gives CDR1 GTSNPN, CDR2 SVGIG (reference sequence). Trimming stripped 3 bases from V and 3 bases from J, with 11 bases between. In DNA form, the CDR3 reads TGTGCCTGGAGGCGACAGACCTACACTGAAGCTTTCTTT. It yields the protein CAWRRQTYTEAFF.

The chain's CDR3 is CASTEGGDYGYTF. The CDR3 DNA is TGTGCCAGCACCGAGGGGGGGGACTATGGCTACACCTTC. V gene TRBV7-8 combines with J gene TRBJ1-2; D possibly corresponds to TRBD1 (6 bases). Trimming stripped 7 bases from V and 3 bases from J, with 12 bases between. The CDR3 is made up of 13 amino acids. Germline CDR1 reads SGHVS; CDR2 reads FQNEAQ.

CDR3 sequence reads: CASRPGTGADTQYF. In nucleotides, the CDR3 is TGCGCCAGCAGGCCCGGGACAGGGGCAGATACGCAGTATTTT. V and J are TRBV5-1 and TRBJ2-3, with 10 bases identical to TRBD1. The CDR3 runs 14 residues. In germline, CDR1 is SGHRS, CDR2 YFSETQ. V was clipped by 5 bases and J by 4 bases; unmatched bases: 4.

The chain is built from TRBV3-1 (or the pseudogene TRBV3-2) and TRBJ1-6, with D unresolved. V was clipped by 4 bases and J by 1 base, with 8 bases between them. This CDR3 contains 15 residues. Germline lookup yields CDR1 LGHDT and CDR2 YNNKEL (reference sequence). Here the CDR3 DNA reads TGTGCCAGCAGCCCGTCGAGGTCCTATAATTCACCCCTCCACTTT. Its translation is CASSPSRSYNSPLHF.

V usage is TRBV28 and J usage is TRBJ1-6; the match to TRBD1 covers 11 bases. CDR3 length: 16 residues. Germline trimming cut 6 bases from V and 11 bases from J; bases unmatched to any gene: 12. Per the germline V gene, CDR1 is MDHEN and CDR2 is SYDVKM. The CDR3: CASSPGQGGGVAPLHF. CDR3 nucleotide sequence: TGTGCCAGCAGCCCGGGACAGGGGGGTGGAGTAGCACCCCTCCACTTT.

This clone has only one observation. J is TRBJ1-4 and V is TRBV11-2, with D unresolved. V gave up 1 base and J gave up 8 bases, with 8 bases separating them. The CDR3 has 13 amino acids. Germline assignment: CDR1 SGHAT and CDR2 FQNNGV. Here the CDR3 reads CASSLAGREKLFF. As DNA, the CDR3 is TGTGCCAGCAGCTTAGCGGGGAGAGAAAAACTGTTTTTT.

CDR3 DNA sequence: TGTGCCACCAGTGATGGGGAGAAACCCCAGCATTTT. Translated: CATSDGEKPQHF. The chain has TRBV24-1 and TRBJ1-5; unclear D gene. This CDR3 contains 12 residues. The germline V and J ends were trimmed by 3 bases and 10 bases, with 9 bases remaining between them. CDR1 is KGHDR and CDR2 is SFDVKD in the germline V gene.

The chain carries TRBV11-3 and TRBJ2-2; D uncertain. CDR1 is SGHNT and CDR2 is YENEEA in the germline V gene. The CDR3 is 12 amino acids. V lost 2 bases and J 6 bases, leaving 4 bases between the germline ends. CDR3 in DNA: TGTGCCAGCAGCTTAACAGCCGGGGAGCTGTTTTTT. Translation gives CASSLTAGELFF. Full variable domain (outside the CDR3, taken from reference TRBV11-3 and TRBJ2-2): EAGVVQSPRYKIIEKKQPVAFWCNPISGHNTLYWYLQNLGQGPELLIRYENEEAVDDSQLPKDRFSAERLKGVDSTLKIQPAELGDSAVYLCASSLTAGELFFGEGSRLTVL.

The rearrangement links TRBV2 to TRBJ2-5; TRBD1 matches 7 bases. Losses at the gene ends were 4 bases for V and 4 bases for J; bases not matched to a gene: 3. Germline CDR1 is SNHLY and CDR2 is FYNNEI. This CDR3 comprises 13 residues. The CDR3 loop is CASSGDSRETQYF. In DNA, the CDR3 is TGTGCCAGCAGTGGGGACAGTCGAGAGACCCAGTACTTC.